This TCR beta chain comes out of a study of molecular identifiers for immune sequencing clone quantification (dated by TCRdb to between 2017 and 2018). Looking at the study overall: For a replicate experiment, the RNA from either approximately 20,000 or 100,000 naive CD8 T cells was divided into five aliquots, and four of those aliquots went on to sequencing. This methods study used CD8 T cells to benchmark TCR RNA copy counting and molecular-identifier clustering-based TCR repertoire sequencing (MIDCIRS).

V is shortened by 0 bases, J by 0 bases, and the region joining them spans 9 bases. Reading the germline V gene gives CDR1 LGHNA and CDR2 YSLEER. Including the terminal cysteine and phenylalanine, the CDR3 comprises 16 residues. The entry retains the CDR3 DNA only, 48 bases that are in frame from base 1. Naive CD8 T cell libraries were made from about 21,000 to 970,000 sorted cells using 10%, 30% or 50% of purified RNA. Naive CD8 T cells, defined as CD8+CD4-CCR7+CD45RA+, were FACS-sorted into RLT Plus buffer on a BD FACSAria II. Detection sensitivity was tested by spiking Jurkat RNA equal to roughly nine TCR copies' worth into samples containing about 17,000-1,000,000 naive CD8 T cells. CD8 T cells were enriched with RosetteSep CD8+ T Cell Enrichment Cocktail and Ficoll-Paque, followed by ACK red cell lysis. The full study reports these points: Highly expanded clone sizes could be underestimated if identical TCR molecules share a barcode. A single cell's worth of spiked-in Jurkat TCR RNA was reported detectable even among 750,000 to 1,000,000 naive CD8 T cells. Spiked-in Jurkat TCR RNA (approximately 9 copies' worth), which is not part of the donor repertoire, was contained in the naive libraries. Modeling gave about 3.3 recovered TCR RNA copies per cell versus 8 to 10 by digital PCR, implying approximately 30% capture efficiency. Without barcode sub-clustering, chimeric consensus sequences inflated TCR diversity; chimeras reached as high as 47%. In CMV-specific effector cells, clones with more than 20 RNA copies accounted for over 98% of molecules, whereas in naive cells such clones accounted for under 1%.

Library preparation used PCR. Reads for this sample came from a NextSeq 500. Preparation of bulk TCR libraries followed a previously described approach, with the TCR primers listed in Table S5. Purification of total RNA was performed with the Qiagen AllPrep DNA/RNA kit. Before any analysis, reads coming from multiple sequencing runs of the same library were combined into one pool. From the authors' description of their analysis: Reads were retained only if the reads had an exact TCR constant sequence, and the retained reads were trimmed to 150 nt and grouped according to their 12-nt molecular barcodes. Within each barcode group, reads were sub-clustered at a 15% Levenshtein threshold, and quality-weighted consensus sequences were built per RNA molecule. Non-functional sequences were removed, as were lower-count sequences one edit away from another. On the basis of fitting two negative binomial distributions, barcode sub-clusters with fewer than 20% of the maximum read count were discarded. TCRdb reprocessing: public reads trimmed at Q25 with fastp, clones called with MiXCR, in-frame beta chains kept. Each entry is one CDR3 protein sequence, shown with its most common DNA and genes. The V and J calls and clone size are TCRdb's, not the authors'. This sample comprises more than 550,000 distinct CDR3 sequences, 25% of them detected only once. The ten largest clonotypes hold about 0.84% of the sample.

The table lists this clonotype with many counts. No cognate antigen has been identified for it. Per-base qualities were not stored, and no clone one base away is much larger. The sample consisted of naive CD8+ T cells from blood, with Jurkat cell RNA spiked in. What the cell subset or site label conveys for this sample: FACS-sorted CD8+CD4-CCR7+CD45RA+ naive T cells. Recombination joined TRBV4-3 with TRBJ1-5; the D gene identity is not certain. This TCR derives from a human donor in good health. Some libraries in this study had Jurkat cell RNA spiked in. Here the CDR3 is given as CASSQDSANSNQPQHF. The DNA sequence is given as TGCGCCAGCAGCCAAGATTCGGCGAATAGCAATCAGCCCCAGCATTTT.